The next 32 T cell receptor beta chains were all read from a single sample in a study of cytomegalovirus exposure and HLA in healthy donors. This PCR relied on a set of 60 Vbeta primers and 13 Jbeta primers. The repertoire was sequenced with immunoSEQ multiplex PCR; TCRdb's copy has only in-frame clones and lacks some. The sample records more than 130,000 clones, 60% to 85% being singletons. Sequences were obtained from PBMCs. The source of these receptors is a male donor in good health and CMV-seronegative.

The chain combines TRBV7-3 with TRBJ2-2; 9 bases map to TRBD2. V was pared by 3 bases and J by 1 base, with 9 bases of the junction left unmatched. The CDR3 length is 18 residues. In germline, CDR1 is SGHTA, CDR2 FQGTGA. The CDR3 spells CASSFRLAVSLNTGELFF. CDR3 DNA: TGTGCCAGCAGCTTTAGACTAGCGGTCTCCCTGAACACCGGGGAGCTGTTTTTT.

The rearrangement uses TRBV2 and TRBJ1-2, with no clear D. Germline V gene data show CDR1 as SNHLY and CDR2 as FYNNEI. The CDR3 is 14 residues long. Trimming shortened V by 1 base and J by 2 bases, and 8 bases separated the two germline ends. This CDR3 is CASSEGEGNYGYTF. The CDR3, as DNA: TGTGCCAGCAGTGAAGGGGAGGGAAACTATGGCTACACCTTC.

The rearrangement joins TRBV19 to TRBJ2-2; 7 bases fit TRBD1. J gave up 6 bases and V 6 bases, and 4 bases lay outside the gene matches. Per the germline V gene, CDR1 is LNHDA and CDR2 is SQIVND (reference sequence). CDR3 length equals 13 residues. CDR3 residues: CASSRQGSGELFF. Here the CDR3 DNA reads TGTGCCAGTAGCCGACAGGGTTCCGGGGAGCTGTTTTTT.

The rearrangement uses TRBV13 and TRBJ2-3, with 15 positions matching TRBD2. Per germline, CDR1 PRHDT and CDR2 FYEKMQ (reference sequence). This CDR3 contains 16 residues. With V trimmed by 4 bases and J by 4 bases, 3 bases remained unmatched. DNA for the CDR3: TGTGCCAGCAGCTGGGGACTAGCGGGGGGACCAGATACGCAGTATTTT. Its protein product is CASSWGLAGGPDTQYF.

The CDR3 reads CASSEFSQSGTQQQYF. CDR3 sequence (DNA): TGTGCCAGCAGTGAGTTCAGCCAATCCGGGACTCAACAGCAGTACTTC. V usage is TRBV25-1 and J usage is TRBJ2-7, with D possibly TRBD2 on 6 matching bases. This CDR3 is built from 16 residues. Trimming removed 3 bases from V and 8 bases from J, with 23 bases in between. The germline V gene encodes CDR1 MGHDK and CDR2 SYGVNS.

The V call is TRBV5-1, the J call TRBJ2-5, with D possibly TRBD1 on 6 matching bases. The CDR3 is 17 residues long. CDR1 is SGHRS and CDR2 is YFSETQ in the germline V gene. V lost 5 bases, J lost 0 bases, and 20 bases lay in between. CDR3 protein: CASSQGLTGRYQETQYF. The CDR3 nucleotides are TGCGCCAGCAGTCAAGGGCTGACAGGACGGTACCAAGAGACCCAGTACTTC. The full variable domain, in which reference TRBV5-1 and TRBJ2-5 provide the parts outside the CDR3, is KAGVTQTPRYLIKTRGQQVTLSCSPISGHRSVSWYQQTPGQGLQFLFEYFSETQRNKGNFPGRFSGRQFSNSRSEMNVSTLELGDSALYLCASSQGLTGRYQETQYFGPGTRLLVL.

This clone was seen just once. The chain employs TRBV12-5 and TRBJ1-6; 10 bases map to TRBD1. The CDR3 is made up of 14 amino acids. Germline V gene sequence: CDR1 LGHNT, CDR2 FRNRAP. Trimming at V came to 3 bases and at J to 9 bases, leaving 2 bases not matched to a gene. CDR3 sequence (DNA): TGTGCTAGTGGTTTAGGGACAGGGGTTTCACCCCTCCACTTT. It specifies CASGLGTGVSPLHF.

The rearrangement uses TRBV27 and TRBJ2-7, with 10 bases matching TRBD1. Losses at the gene ends were 5 bases for V and 4 bases for J; bases not matched to a gene: 8. The CDR3 consists of 15 residues. Germline values: CDR1 MNHEY, CDR2 SMNVEV (reference sequence). In DNA form, the CDR3 reads TGTGCCAGCAGTCCTAGCCGGGACAGGGGATACGAGCAGTACTTC. It is translated as CASSPSRDRGYEQYF.

The chain uses TRBV7-2 and TRBJ2-5; 7 nucleotides line up with TRBD2. The V and J ends lost 4 bases and 4 bases, in that order; junction bases with no gene match: 6. Per germline, CDR1 SGHTA and CDR2 FQGNSA. There are 14 residues in the CDR3. The CDR3 DNA is TGTGCCAGCAGCTACGACCAGCGGGGAGAGACCCAGTACTTC. It codes for CASSYDQRGETQYF.

The genes are TRBV6-5 and TRBJ2-5; 7 nucleotides line up with TRBD2. CDR1 is MNHEY and CDR2 is SVGAGI in the germline V gene. The CDR3 has 14 amino acids. The J segment lost 5 bases and the V segment lost 0 bases, leaving 3 bases of the junction unmatched. This CDR3 is CASSYSGAGETQYF. CDR3 sequence (DNA): TGTGCCAGCAGTTACTCGGGAGCGGGGGAGACCCAGTACTTC.

The chain is built from TRBV7-2 and TRBJ1-1; 8 bases map to TRBD1. CDR1 SGHTA and CDR2 FQGNSA come from the germline V gene. V shed 1 base, J shed 0 bases, and the junction held 7 bases outside the gene matches. This CDR3 is 17 amino acids long. As DNA, the CDR3 is TGTGCCAGCAGCTTAGGCAGGGGGCTAAGGCTGAACACTGAAGCTTTCTTT. Protein product: CASSLGRGLRLNTEAFF.

This sequence joins TRBV30 and TRBJ2-5; 10 bases map to TRBD2. After removal of 6 bases from V and 5 bases from J, the junction contained 9 bases not matched to a gene. Germline assignment: CDR1 GTSNPN and CDR2 SVGIG (reference sequence). This CDR3 is built from 14 residues. The CDR3 loop reads CACYSGGHEETQYF. Here the CDR3 DNA reads TGTGCCTGTTATAGCGGGGGGCATGAGGAGACCCAGTACTTC.

This clone has a single count. The chain employs TRBV5-1 and TRBJ2-5; 10 bases are a match to TRBD2. The J call could be wrong; TRBJ2-7 is a better fit for the DNA end. The germline CDR1 and CDR2 sequences are SGHRS and YFSETQ. The length of the CDR3 is 15 residues. The CDR3 is CASSRGTSDSYEQYF. The CDR3 region has the DNA TGCGCCAGCAGTCGCGGGACTAGCGACTCCTACGAGCAGTACTTC.

The chain has TRBV1 and TRBJ1-1. TRBV1 is an annotated pseudogene. The CDR3 is 13 residues long. The CDR3: CTSSPESGSEAFF. The CDR3 DNA sequence: TGCACCAGCAGTCCCGAATCGGGAAGTGAAGCTTTCTTT.

The V gene is TRBV29-1, the J gene TRBJ2-7, with D perhaps matching TRBD2 (5 bases). Germline V lookup: CDR1 SQVTM, CDR2 ANQGSEA. The V gene lost 4 bases and the J gene lost 4 bases, with 8 bases spanning the gap. CDR3 length equals 11 residues. The CDR3 nucleotides read TGCAGCGTTGTGGGGAGATACGAGCAGTACTTC. Its translation is CSVVGRYEQYF.

This clone was seen only a few times. The chain joins TRBV4-1 to TRBJ2-7; 9 bases line up with TRBD1. The CDR3 extends over 17 amino acids. Germline loops: CDR1 MGHRA, CDR2 YSYEKL. J lost 4 bases, V lost 1 base, and 11 bases had no gene match. DNA for the CDR3: TGCGCCAGCAGCCAAGCGGGTCTGAGGACAGGGGAATACGAGCAGTACTTC. This codes for CASSQAGLRTGEYEQYF.

Details on this clone: The junction departs from germline at one end; a sequencing error may be responsible. The chain is built from TRBV20-1 and TRBJ1-2, with 9 bases that match TRBD1. CDR3 size: 11 residues. Per the germline V gene, CDR1 is DFQATT and CDR2 is SNEGSKA (reference sequence). In DNA form, the CDR3 reads TGCAGTGCTAGATCCGGGACAGGGCCGAGCTTC. As protein: CSARSGTGPSF.

This chain uses TRBV19 with TRBJ1-2; 8 positions agree with TRBD1. The germline V gene has CDR1 LNHDA and CDR2 SQIVND (reference sequence). J was trimmed by 6 bases and V by 0 bases; bases with no gene match: 15. The CDR3 sequence is 18 residues long. The CDR3 nucleotides are TGTGCCAGTAGTATAGATTCGGCCGGACAGGGAGCCATCCATGGCTACACCTTC. As protein: CASSIDSAGQGAIHGYTF.

The chain has TRBV7-3 and TRBJ2-1; 8 bases map to TRBD2. This CDR3 is built from 14 residues. The junction had 6 bases not matched to a gene; V was cut back by 6 bases and J by 5 bases. CDR1 and CDR2 (germline): SGHTA, FQGTGA. CDR3 nucleotides: TGTGCCAGCAGAGAGCGGGGGTCCGACAATGAGCAGTTCTTC. Its translation is CASRERGSDNEQFF.

This clone was seen once. As DNA, the CDR3 is TGTGCCAGCAGCATCCGGGAAAATGAAGCTTTCTTT. Amino acids: CASSIRENEAFF. The V gene is TRBV11-2, the J gene TRBJ1-1, with D hard to call. Germline CDR1 reads SGHAT; CDR2 reads FQNNGV. The CDR3 length is 12 residues. Trimming took 5 bases from V and 7 from J, leaving 11 bases between them.

This chain joins TRBV2 and TRBJ2-3; 8 bases agree with TRBD2. The junction had 13 bases not matched to a gene; V was cut back by 6 bases and J by 5 bases. The CDR3 runs to 16 residues. Germline assignment: CDR1 SNHLY and CDR2 FYNNEI. CDR3 DNA sequence: TGTGCCAGCAGCGCGAGCGGGGGTCTTGGGGAAGATACGCAGTATTTT. Translating gives CASSASGGLGEDTQYF.

The V gene is TRBV4-2, the J gene TRBJ2-7; TRBD1 might be the D (5 bases). V was shortened by 0 bases and J by 6 bases, with 9 bases between the two germline ends. The CDR3 is made up of 13 amino acids. Germline V gene sequence: CDR1 LGHNA, CDR2 YNFKEQ. The chain's CDR3 is CASSQDRGFEQYF. In nucleotides, the CDR3 is TGTGCCAGCAGCCAAGATAGGGGTTTCGAGCAGTACTTC.

The DNA for the CDR3 is TGCGCCAGCAGCCAAGAGACAAGTATGGCTACTGAAGCTTTCTTT. Its translation: CASSQETSMATEAFF. The chain links TRBV4-1 to TRBJ1-1; no clear D. The germline V gene encodes CDR1 MGHRA and CDR2 YSYEKL. This CDR3 contains 15 residues. V was pared by 0 bases and J by 5 bases, with 13 bases between.

The chain joins TRBV4-2 to TRBJ2-7, with 12 bases that match TRBD2. CDR1 and CDR2 (germline): LGHNA, YNFKEQ. The CDR3 length is 16 residues. With V trimmed by 2 bases and J by 2 bases, 4 bases remained unmatched. Here the CDR3 reads CASSQPSSGGAYEQYF. The CDR3, as DNA: TGTGCCAGCAGCCAACCGTCTAGCGGGGGGGCCTACGAGCAGTACTTC.

V is TRBV6-5 and J is TRBJ1-4; 7 nucleotides match TRBD1. V lost 5 bases to trimming and J lost 7 bases; unmatched junction nucleotides: 10. The CDR3 has 15 residues. The germline gives CDR1 MNHEY, CDR2 SVGAGI. The CDR3 region is CASSVPGQPLEKLFF. CDR3 nucleotide sequence: TGTGCCAGCAGTGTACCGGGACAGCCACTTGAAAAACTGTTTTTT.

The chain couples TRBV25-1 to TRBJ2-1, with D possibly being TRBD2 (5 bases). The CDR3 has 16 residues. V lost 10 bases and J 1 base, leaving 20 bases between the germline ends. Germline V gene data show CDR1 as MGHDK and CDR2 as SYGVNS. The CDR3 nucleotides are TGTGCCACCGTGAGGTTTCTGAGACTATCCTACAATGAGCAGTTCTTC. Amino acid sequence: CATVRFLRLSYNEQFF.

The chain uses TRBV18 and TRBJ2-7; 7 positions agree with TRBD2. This CDR3 has 15 residues. Losses at the gene ends were 0 bases for V and 2 bases for J; bases not matched to a gene: 4. Germline CDR1 KGHSH, CDR2 LQKENI. This CDR3 reads CASSPPRGGTYEQYF. CDR3 coding DNA: TGTGCCAGCTCACCACCACGCGGGGGAACCTACGAGCAGTACTTC.

This chain joins TRBV5-1 and TRBJ2-7; D is perhaps TRBD1 (6 bases). Germline values: CDR1 SGHRS, CDR2 YFSETQ. CDR3 length equals 20 residues. V lost 7 bases to trimming and J lost 0 bases, with 32 bases between them. CDR3 sequence: CASGGQFRGPTNQSSYEQYF. The DNA of the CDR3 is TGCGCCAGCGGGGGCCAATTCCGGGGCCCTACTAACCAGAGCTCCTACGAGCAGTACTTC.

The chain has TRBV29-1 and TRBJ2-1, with unresolved D. Germline values: CDR1 SQVTM, CDR2 ANQGSEA. The CDR3 is made up of 14 amino acids. With 1 base removed from V and 4 bases from J, the gap between germline ends came to 11 bases. The CDR3 coding sequence is TGCAGCGTTGAAGGTGTAGAAAGATACAATGAGCAGTTCTTC. Translation gives CSVEGVERYNEQFF.

The chain couples TRBV18 to TRBJ1-2; TRBD1 matches at 7 bases. CDR1 and CDR2 (germline): KGHSH, LQKENI. J gave up 1 base and V 5 bases, and 16 bases lay outside the gene matches. CDR3 length equals 18 residues. The CDR3 DNA sequence: TGTGCCAGCTCAAAGGGACAGTCCACCCTGGGGATTAACTATGGCTACACCTTC. The encoded protein is CASSKGQSTLGINYGYTF.

Only a few counts were recorded for this clone. This sequence joins TRBV5-1 and TRBJ1-1, with D maybe TRBD1 (6 bases). Trimming removed 3 bases at V and 4 bases at J, with 13 bases between. The CDR3 loop spans 14 amino acids. Germline lookup yields CDR1 SGHRS and CDR2 YFSETQ. CDR3 nucleotides: TGCGCCAGCAGCTATACCACAGGGTCCACTGAAGCTTTCTTT. Translation gives CASSYTTGSTEAFF. Combining the CDR3 with reference TRBV5-1 and TRBJ1-1 gives the whole variable domain KAGVTQTPRYLIKTRGQQVTLSCSPISGHRSVSWYQQTPGQGLQFLFEYFSETQRNKGNFPGRFSGRQFSNSRSEMNVSTLELGDSALYLCASSYTTGSTEAFFGQGTRLTVV.

The CDR3 nucleotides read TGCGCCAGCAGCTTGGCAGGGGCAGATGGCTACACCTTC. It is translated as CASSLAGADGYTF. V is TRBV5-1 and J is TRBJ1-2, with D possibly being TRBD1 (6 bases). The CDR3 runs to 13 residues. Trimming took off 0 bases at V and 6 bases at J, with 9 bases between the two ends. Germline values: CDR1 SGHRS, CDR2 YFSETQ.